This T cell receptor (beta chain) was profiled in a study of blood T cell repertoires in COVID-19. Study overall: Samples representing acute and convalescent COVID-19 were sourced from the United States, Italy and Spain. In each case, the material was cDNA or gDNA derived from T cells, B-cell-depleted T cells, or PBMCs.

A single count supports this clone. Seattle's cohort entered during active infection and was followed longitudinally. Methods used by the authors: Amplifying reference gene primers gave estimates of nucleated cell counts. Sequenced by immunoSEQ multiplex PCR; TCRdb stores in-frame clones only, minus some. For V, J and clone size, that table is used; D and trimming come from the DNA. The table lists approximately 90,000 clones, around nine tenths of them singletons, with more than 4.5% in the top ten. V dropped 6 bases and J dropped 10; count of bases not matched to a gene: 11. Germline V gene lookup returns CDR1 MDHEN and CDR2 SYDVKM. This CDR3 comprises 15 residues.

The sequence was obtained from a man aged 55 to 70 with COVID-19, enrolled during active disease. The rearrangement joins TRBV28 to TRBJ2-1; 11 positions match TRBD2. Sequenced: peripheral blood. The CDR3 nucleotides are TGTGCCAGCAGACCTACTAGCGGGGGTAAAAAGGAGCAGTTCTTC. It codes for CASRPTSGGKKEQFF.